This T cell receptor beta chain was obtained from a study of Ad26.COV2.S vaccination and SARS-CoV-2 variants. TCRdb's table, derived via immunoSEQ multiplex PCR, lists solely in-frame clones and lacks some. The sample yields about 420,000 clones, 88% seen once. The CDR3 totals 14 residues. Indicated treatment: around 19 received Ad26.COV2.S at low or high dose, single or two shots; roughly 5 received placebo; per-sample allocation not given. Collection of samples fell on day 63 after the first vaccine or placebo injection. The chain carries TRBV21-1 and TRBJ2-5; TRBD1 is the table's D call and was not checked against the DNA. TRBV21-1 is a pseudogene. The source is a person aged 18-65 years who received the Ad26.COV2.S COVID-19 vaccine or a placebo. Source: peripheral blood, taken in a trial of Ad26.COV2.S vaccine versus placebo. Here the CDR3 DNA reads TGTGCCAGCAGGATAACAGGGTTAAAAGAGACCCAGTACTTC. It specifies CASRITGLKETQYF.